Included here is one T cell receptor beta chain sequence, with context. The data belong to a study of blood T cell repertoires in COVID-19. Trimming took off 2 bases at V and 0 bases at J, with 11 bases between the two ends. The CDR3 is made up of 15 amino acids. CDR1 and CDR2 (germline): SGHTA, FQGNSA. Sequencing used immunoSEQ multiplex PCR; TCRdb keeps in-frame clones, though not all of them. The table includes 490,000 or so clones, more than 85% detected once. Participants, about 18 to 100 years old, spanned fewer than 25 US areas. Clinical history as reported by participants underpinned cohort assignment. Recovery meant two consecutive negative NP/OP PCR tests, professional clearance, or resolved symptoms.

The sequenced sample was PBMCs or T cells enriched from blood (not recorded which). This receptor was obtained from a woman in her sixties or seventies who had recovered from COVID-19. This chain joins TRBV7-2 and TRBJ2-7, with D perhaps matching TRBD1 (5 bases). The CDR3 here is CASSLMTVPSYEQYF. DNA for the CDR3: TGTGCCAGCAGCTTAATGACAGTTCCCTCCTACGAGCAGTACTTC.